Sequencing of this T cell receptor (beta chain) was carried out in a study of control samples from healthy donors and cancer patients (dated by TCRdb to about 2020). A note on this clone: Its antigen is still unknown. The input lacks base qualities; no much larger clone sits a single base away.

Germline trimming amounts to 4 bases on V and 0 bases on J, with 10 as the count of junction bases outside the gene matches. The CDR3 holds 18 amino acids from the cysteine to the phenylalanine. Of the read, only the CDR3 DNA is kept; its 54 bases are in frame from base 1. CDR1 SGHRS and CDR2 YFSETQ were looked up in the germline V gene. The receptor library was made with the immunoSEQ multiplex PCR assay. This is the immuneACCESS table as TCRdb keeps it, with only in-frame sequences that have V and J called. A part of the clones is gone; compared with another copy, unresolved V genes explain less than half, and the rest is unexplained. The sample table contains some 120,000 clones; only one count was recorded for 80% to 95% of them. 6% to 8% of the sample is taken by the ten largest.

The source of this sequence is a woman aged 18-29 years in good health. Sequencing used blood. Recombination linked TRBV5-1 to TRBJ2-7, with 13 central nucleotides matching TRBD2. The DNA is TGCGCCAGCAGCGCTCGGACTAGCGGGGGCCGTACCTCCTACGAGCAGTACTTC. Translation gives CASSARTSGGRTSYEQYF.